The rows below give T cell receptor beta chains drawn from one sample of a study of radiotherapy plus CTLA-4 blockade in lung cancer. TCRdb's table, derived via immunoSEQ multiplex PCR, lists solely in-frame clones and lacks some. The table lists roughly 90,000 clones, 85% to 90% of them singletons. Sample: peripheral blood, taken from a patient treated with radiotherapy plus ipilimumab. The receptors were sampled from a human donor with non-small cell lung cancer that progressed on radiotherapy plus ipilimumab. CDR3s include the opening cysteine and the closing phenylalanine or tryptophan. The D gene is left open where the match is weak. Only some rows state a clone size, as once, few, many or a class for expanded clones.

clone size,J gene,D gene,V gene,CDR3 DNA,CDR3 protein
NA,TRBJ1-1,NA,TRBV25-1,TGTGCCAGCAGAATGAACACTGAAGCTTTCTTT,CASRMNTEAFF
NA,TRBJ2-2,NA,TRBV15,TGTGCCACCAGCAGAGCCCTTACTCGCACCGGGGAGCTGTTTTTT,CATSRALTRTGELFF
few,TRBJ2-1,NA,TRBV12-2,TGTGCAAGTCGCTTGACGGGGGCCGGTAATGAGCAGTTCTTC,CASRLTGAGNEQFF
NA,TRBJ2-7,NA,TRBV12-5,TGTGCTAGTGGTTTAGGGGGATGGGGCGAGCAGTACTTC,CASGLGGWGEQYF
once,TRBJ2-3,NA,TRBV20-1,TGCAGTGCCACACAAGGGGATACGCAGTATTTT,CSATQGDTQYF
NA,TRBJ2-1,NA,TRBV2,TGTGCCAGCAGTTCCCGGACCGCATTTATCATCGGCAATGAGCAGTTCTTC,CASSSRTAFIIGNEQFF
NA,TRBJ1-5,TRBD1,TRBV5-6,TGTGCCAGCAGCTGGCGGGGACAGTGGGTAAATCAGCCCCAGCATTTT,CASSWRGQWVNQPQHF
NA,TRBJ2-5,TRBD2,TRBV6-1,TGTGCCAGCAGTGAAGGAGGGGGAGTAGCGGGAGAACTGACCCAGTACTTC,CASSEGGGVAGELTQYF
NA,TRBJ2-7,NA,TRBV10-1,TGCGCCAGCAGTGAGCTTCGGTACGACGAGCAGTACTTC,CASSELRYDEQYF
NA,TRBJ1-5,NA,TRBV15,TGTGCCACCAGCGTCTGGAGGTCTCAGCCCCAGCATTTT,CATSVWRSQPQHF
NA,TRBJ2-7,TRBD1,TRBV5-1,TGCGCCAGCAGCCTTGGATGGGACAGGGTCATCTACGAGCAGTACTTC,CASSLGWDRVIYEQYF
NA,TRBJ1-2,NA,TRBV29-1,TGCAGCGTTCAACGACAGGTCGGGGGCTATGGCTACACCTTC,CSVQRQVGGYGYTF
NA,TRBJ2-7,TRBD2,TRBV4-1,TGCGCCAGCAGCCTAGCGGGGACATCCTACGAGCAGTACTTC,CASSLAGTSYEQYF
NA,TRBJ2-5,NA,TRBV5-1,TGCGCCAGCGGCCAGAGGGCGCAAGAGACCCAGTACTTC,CASGQRAQETQYF
NA,TRBJ1-1,TRBD1,TRBV11-3,TGTGCCAGCAGCTTGTCCGGACAGGGTGGCACTGAAGCTTTCTTT,CASSLSGQGGTEAFF
NA,TRBJ1-5,NA,TRBV29-1,TGCAGCGTTGAACCAGGAAGCAATCAGCCCCAGCATTTT,CSVEPGSNQPQHF
NA,TRBJ2-1,TRBD2,TRBV5-6,TGTGCCAGCAGCTTGGGGAGCGGGGCCCGGGACAATGAGCAGTTCTTC,CASSLGSGARDNEQFF
few,TRBJ2-3,NA,TRBV7-3,TGTGCCAGCAGCTCGGGCTCAGGGGGCACAGATACGCAGTATTTT,CASSSGSGGTDTQYF
NA,TRBJ2-7,TRBD1,TRBV5-1,TGCGCCAGCAGCTTGGGACAGGGCCGTTACGAGCAGTACTTC,CASSLGQGRYEQYF
NA,TRBJ2-4,NA,TRBV6-1,TGTGCCAGCAGTGCGGGAGCGGTAAACATTCAGTACTTC,CASSAGAVNIQYF
NA,TRBJ2-7,TRBD1,TRBV6-1,TGTGCCAGCAGTGTACCGGGACAGGGGCGAGAGCAGTACTTC,CASSVPGQGREQYF
NA,TRBJ2-1,TRBD2,TRBV7-2,TGTGCCAGCAGCGGCTCCGGGACTAGCGGGAGTAATGAGCAGTTCTTC,CASSGSGTSGSNEQFF
NA,TRBJ2-3,NA,TRBV5-1,TGCGCCAGCAGCTTGGGGCAAGGGACCGCATCCGGGGATACGCAGTATTTT,CASSLGQGTASGDTQYF
NA,TRBJ1-5,NA,TRBV18,TGTGCCAGCTCAAGGACGGACCGCAATCAGCCCCAGCATTTT,CASSRTDRNQPQHF
NA,TRBJ2-7,NA,TRBV27,TGTGCCAGCAGTCCCTCCTCGAGCACCGGGGATTACGAGCAGTACTTC,CASSPSSSTGDYEQYF
few,TRBJ2-1,NA,TRBV4-1,TGCGCCAGCAGCCAAGAGGGGACACCGGTCGGCAATGAGCAGTTCTTC,CASSQEGTPVGNEQFF
NA,TRBJ2-1,NA,TRBV9,TGTGCCAGCAGCGTTAGTACTAGCTCTCAAGGGGGCTCCTACAATGAGCAGTTCTTC,CASSVSTSSQGGSYNEQFF
NA,TRBJ1-1,NA,TRBV5-1,TGCGCCAGCAGCTTGACGCGCACGGTGAACACTGAAGCTTTCTTT,CASSLTRTVNTEAFF
NA,TRBJ2-3,NA,TRBV6-6,TGTGCCAGCAGAGATGGGGAAACAGCGCAGTATTTT,CASRDGETAQYF
NA,TRBJ1-1,NA,TRBV5-1,TGCGCCAGCAGCTTTGGGACACTGAACACTGAAGCTTTCTTT,CASSFGTLNTEAFF
once,TRBJ2-5,NA,TRBV7-9,TGTGCCAGCAGCTTAGTTTCGGGGAAAGGGGAGACCCAGTACTTC,CASSLVSGKGETQYF
few,TRBJ1-3,TRBD1,TRBV19,TGTGCCAGTAGTATTCTCGGCAGGGGGCATGGAAACACCATATATTTT,CASSILGRGHGNTIYF
NA,TRBJ2-5,NA,TRBV6-6,TGTGCCAGCAGTTCACCAGACCGAGGTGGGGAGACCCAGTACTTC,CASSSPDRGGETQYF
NA,TRBJ2-5,NA,TRBV6-6,TGTGCCAGCAGACCTAGCGGAGGGGGGCCACAAGAGACCCAGTACTTC,CASRPSGGGPQETQYF
NA,TRBJ2-3,NA,TRBV5-6,TGTGCCAGCAGCCAACGGACGAGTCAGACGCATACGCAGTATTTT,CASSQRTSQTHTQYF
NA,TRBJ2-2,TRBD1,TRBV15,TGTGCCACCAGCTTTGGACAGGGTATCGGGGAGCTGTTTTTT,CATSFGQGIGELFF
NA,TRBJ2-2,TRBD2,TRBV9,TGTGCCAAGAAAGCGGGATTGCACGGGGAGCTGTTTTTT,CAKKAGLHGELFF
NA,TRBJ2-2,NA,TRBV10-3,TGTGCCATCAGTGATGACACCGGGGAGCTGTTTTTT,CAISDDTGELFF
NA,TRBJ2-7,TRBD2,TRBV7-9,TGTGCCAGCAGCACCTGGACTAGCGGGGACAACTACGAGCAGTACTTC,CASSTWTSGDNYEQYF
NA,TRBJ2-6,NA,TRBV4-2,TGTGCCAGCAGCCAAAGAGGACAGGAGGGCCGCCCGCCTGGGGCCAACGTCCTGACTTTC,CASSQRGQEGRPPGANVLTF
NA,TRBJ1-3,TRBD1,TRBV4-1,TGCGCCAGCAGCCTACTTCCGGGACAGACTACTGGAAACACCATATATTTT,CASSLLPGQTTGNTIYF
NA,TRBJ1-1,NA,TRBV6-5,TGTGCCAGCAGTTACCAGGAACTCACTGAAGCTTTCTTT,CASSYQELTEAFF
NA,TRBJ2-5,TRBD1,TRBV5-6,TGTGCCAGCACCCGAACAGGGGTAGAGACCCAGTACTTC,CASTRTGVETQYF
NA,TRBJ2-7,NA,TRBV21-1,TGTGCCAGCAGTGACCCTTCTGGAGGGACAGGAGCATACGAGCAGTACTTC,CASSDPSGGTGAYEQYF
NA,TRBJ1-5,NA,TRBV7-9,TGTGCCAGTCAGCTGGATGGCAATCAGCCCCAGCATTTT,CASQLDGNQPQHF
NA,TRBJ2-1,TRBD1,TRBV13,TGTGCCAGCAGCTACGGGACAGTTGAGCAGTTCTTC,CASSYGTVEQFF
NA,TRBJ1-2,NA,TRBV29-1,TGCAGCGTTGAACAGCAGGGGATAACCTATGGCTACACCTTC,CSVEQQGITYGYTF
NA,TRBJ2-5,TRBD1,TRBV2,TGTGCCAGCAGGCCGACAGGGGGCGAGACCCAGTACTTC,CASRPTGGETQYF
NA,TRBJ2-2,TRBD1,TRBV13,TGTGCCAGCAGCTTAGAGGGACAGGGGCGGACCGGGGAGCTGTTTTTT,CASSLEGQGRTGELFF
NA,TRBJ1-5,NA,TRBV6-1,TGTGCCAGCAGTTCAACTAGTGATCAGCCCCAGCATTTT,CASSSTSDQPQHF
few,TRBJ1-5,NA,TRBV14,TGTGCCAGCAGCCAAGGGCGCGGGGATGTCAGCAATCAGCCCCAGCATTTT,CASSQGRGDVSNQPQHF
NA,TRBJ2-3,TRBD2,TRBV9,TGTGCCAGCAGCGTAGAGACTAGCGGGTGGCAGTATTTT,CASSVETSGWQYF
NA,TRBJ1-4,TRBD1,TRBV30,TGTGCCTGGAGTAACGACAGGGGGCGGGTTGAAAAACTGTTTTTT,CAWSNDRGRVEKLFF
NA,TRBJ2-1,NA,TRBV4-2,TGTGCCAGCAGCCAAGAAACGGCCGAGCTCGGGCAGCAGTTCTTC,CASSQETAELGQQFF
NA,TRBJ2-1,NA,TRBV30,TGTGCCTGGAGTTTTAATAGGGGGAGGGCCAGGAATGAGCAGTTCTTC,CAWSFNRGRARNEQFF